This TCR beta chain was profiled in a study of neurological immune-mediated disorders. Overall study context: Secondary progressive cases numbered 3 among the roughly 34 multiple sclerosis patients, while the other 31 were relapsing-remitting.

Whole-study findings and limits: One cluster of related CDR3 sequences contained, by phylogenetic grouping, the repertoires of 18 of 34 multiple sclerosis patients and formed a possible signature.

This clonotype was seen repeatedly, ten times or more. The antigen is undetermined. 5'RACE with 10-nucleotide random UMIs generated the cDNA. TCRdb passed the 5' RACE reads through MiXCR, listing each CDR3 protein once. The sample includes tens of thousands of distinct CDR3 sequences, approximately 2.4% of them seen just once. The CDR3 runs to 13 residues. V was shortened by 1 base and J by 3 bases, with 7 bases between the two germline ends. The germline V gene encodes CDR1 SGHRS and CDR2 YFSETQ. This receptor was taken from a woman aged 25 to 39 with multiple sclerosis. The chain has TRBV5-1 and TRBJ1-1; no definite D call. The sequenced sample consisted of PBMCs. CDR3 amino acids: CASSLNGDTEAFF. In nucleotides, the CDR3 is TGCGCCAGCAGCTTGAACGGGGACACTGAAGCTTTCTTT.